Listed here are 32 T cell receptor beta chains from one sample, sequenced in a study of shared clonotypes between healthy human individuals. Generated by immunoSEQ multiplex PCR, the TCRdb table keeps only in-frame clones and is missing some. The sample lists about 820,000 clones, nearly 95% occurring once. In the naive CD8 group, cells lacked CD45RO and were positively selected for CCR7, so terminally differentiated effector memory CD45RA+ cells were left out. Material for sequencing was naive CD8+ T cells sorted from blood. The receptors were sampled from a man younger than 45 in good health.

The chain combines TRBV28 with TRBJ2-3; either TRBD1 or TRBD2 may supply D (6 bases each). V gave up 3 bases and J gave up 0 bases, with 10 bases separating them. The CDR3 has 15 amino acids. In germline, CDR1 is MDHEN, CDR2 SYDVKM. CDR3 DNA sequence: TGTGCCAGCAGTTTGTCGGGGGCTAGCACAGATACGCAGTATTTT. Translated: CASSLSGASTDTQYF.

This chain links TRBV19 with TRBJ1-1; D unclear. This CDR3 region has 11 residues. Trimming shortened V by 9 bases and J by 11 bases, and 16 bases separated the two germline ends. Germline CDR1 is LNHDA and CDR2 is SQIVND (reference sequence). CDR3 in amino acids: CASQEGPGAFF. The CDR3 nucleotides are TGTGCCAGCCAGGAGGGCCCCGGGGCTTTCTTT.

This clone appeared a single time. The V gene is TRBV29-1, the J gene TRBJ2-1; 8 bases are shared with TRBD2. Trimming removed 3 bases from V and 2 bases from J; junction bases left unmatched: 3. The CDR3 has 14 amino acids. Per germline, CDR1 SQVTM and CDR2 ANQGSEA. The chain's CDR3 is CSVEREVAYNEQFF. The CDR3 DNA is TGCAGCGTTGAGCGGGAGGTTGCCTACAATGAGCAGTTCTTC.

V usage is TRBV19 and J usage is TRBJ2-7; 12 bases match TRBD2. The CDR3 covers 14 residues. Germline CDR1 LNHDA, CDR2 SQIVND (reference sequence). After removal of 5 bases from V and 6 bases from J, the junction contained 5 bases not matched to a gene. The CDR3 nucleotides are TGTGCCAGTAGTCCGCGGACTAGCGGGACCGAGCAGTACTTC. It yields the protein CASSPRTSGTEQYF. Variable domain in full (rest from reference TRBV19 and TRBJ2-7): DGGITQSPKYLFRKEGQNVTLSCEQNLNHDAMYWYRQDPGQGLRLIYYSQIVNDFQKGDIAEGYSVSREKKESFPLTVTSAQKNPTAFYLCASSPRTSGTEQYFGPGTRLTVT.

The CDR3 spells CASSPRDRASYEQYF. Here the CDR3 DNA reads TGTGCCAGCAGCCCTCGTGACAGGGCGTCCTACGAGCAGTACTTC. The rearrangement joins TRBV7-9 to TRBJ2-7, with 7 bases aligning to TRBD1. The CDR3 spans 15 residues. The J segment lost 1 base and the V segment lost 5 bases, leaving 8 bases of the junction unmatched. Germline-derived CDR1 and CDR2 are SEHNR and FQNEAQ (reference sequence).

This chain links TRBV27 with TRBJ2-1, with 13 bases lining up with TRBD2. Germline V lookup: CDR1 MNHEY, CDR2 SMNVEV (reference sequence). V shed 5 bases, J shed 6 bases, and the junction held 4 bases outside the gene matches. The CDR3 runs 15 residues. The CDR3 loop is CASSDGTSGANEQFF. The CDR3 DNA reads as TGTGCCAGCAGTGACGGGACTAGCGGGGCCAATGAGCAGTTCTTC.

This clone was observed a single time. The chain links TRBV19 to TRBJ2-1; no reliable D call. The CDR3 covers 14 residues. The germline V and J ends were trimmed by 3 bases and 4 bases, with 10 bases remaining between them. Germline V gives CDR1 LNHDA, CDR2 SQIVND (reference sequence). In nucleotides, the CDR3 is TGTGCCAGTAGTATGACCGCGAGTTACAATGAGCAGTTCTTC. Protein: CASSMTASYNEQFF. Using reference TRBV19 and TRBJ2-1 for the parts outside the CDR3, the full variable domain is DGGITQSPKYLFRKEGQNVTLSCEQNLNHDAMYWYRQDPGQGLRLIYYSQIVNDFQKGDIAEGYSVSREKKESFPLTVTSAQKNPTAFYLCASSMTASYNEQFFGPGTRLTVL.

This clone was counted once. CDR3 DNA sequence: TGTGCCAGCAGTTACCCGGACAGTTCCGACGAGCAGTACTTC. Its protein product is CASSYPDSSDEQYF. The chain employs TRBV6-6 and TRBJ2-7; TRBD1 is a possible D gene (6 bases). The CDR3 is 14 residues long. The germline V gene encodes CDR1 MNHNY and CDR2 SVGAGI (reference sequence). The V and J ends lost 2 bases and 5 bases respectively, with 13 bases between them.

This clone showed up just once. The chain has TRBV11-2 and TRBJ2-3; the match to TRBD2 covers 8 bases. CDR3 size: 16 residues. The V and J ends lost 5 bases and 5 bases, in that order; junction bases with no gene match: 12. The germline CDR1 and CDR2 sequences are SGHAT and FQNNGV. CDR3 sequence reads: CASSHPGLAYKDTQYF. The DNA of the CDR3 is TGTGCCAGCAGCCACCCCGGACTAGCCTACAAAGATACGCAGTATTTT.

The genes are TRBV4-3 and TRBJ1-2; 7 bases line up with TRBD1. V lost 0 bases and J lost 1; bases outside the gene matches: 14. The germline V gene encodes CDR1 LGHNA and CDR2 YSLEER. This CDR3 has 19 residues. The CDR3 region is CASSQEIPPDRERNYGYTF. CDR3 sequence (DNA): TGCGCCAGCAGCCAAGAGATCCCCCCCGACAGGGAGCGTAACTATGGCTACACCTTC.

The chain joins TRBV29-1 to TRBJ2-3, with 9 bases matching TRBD2. In germline, CDR1 is SQVTM, CDR2 ANQGSEA. There are 14 residues in the CDR3. V lost 4 bases and J lost 5; bases outside the gene matches: 7. The CDR3 spells CSVGAGGVGDTQYF. CDR3 sequence (DNA): TGCAGCGTTGGGGCGGGAGGGGTCGGAGATACGCAGTATTTT.

Points on this clone: This sample also contains other DNA sequences that code for the same CDR3. This chain links TRBV9 with TRBJ2-2; D not resolved. Trimming shortened V by 0 bases and J by 5 bases, and 5 bases separated the two germline ends. The CDR3 is 13 amino acids. CDR1 is SGDLS and CDR2 is YYNGEE in the germline V gene. DNA of the CDR3: TGTGCCAGCAGCGTAGAAGGGACCGGGGAGCTGTTTTTT. It translates to CASSVEGTGELFF.

V and J are TRBV6-6 and TRBJ1-1; D possibly corresponds to TRBD1 (5 bases). This CDR3 has 14 residues. Trimming left V 2 bases short and J 0 bases short, with 7 bases between. Germline V gene sequence: CDR1 MNHNY, CDR2 SVGAGI (reference sequence). CDR3 residues: CASSYRGLNTEAFF. DNA of the CDR3: TGTGCCAGCAGTTACCGGGGCTTGAACACTGAAGCTTTCTTT.

As concerns this clone: Other DNA sequences in this sample translate to the same CDR3. The chain employs TRBV28 and TRBJ1-4; 7 bases are a match to TRBD1. Trimming cost V 4 bases and J 3 bases; bases outside gene matches: 2. Germline V gives CDR1 MDHEN, CDR2 SYDVKM. The CDR3 has 14 residues. Here the CDR3 DNA reads TGTGCCAGCAGTTCGGACAGGCCTAATGAAAAACTGTTTTTT. The encoded protein is CASSSDRPNEKLFF.

The gene calls are TRBV9 and TRBJ2-1, with D possibly being TRBD1 (6 bases). V gave up 4 bases and J gave up 3 bases, with 17 bases separating them. CDR3 length: 16 amino acids. The germline V gene encodes CDR1 SGDLS and CDR2 YYNGEE. In DNA form, the CDR3 reads TGTGCCAGCAGCTCTCAACAGGGCAAGGACTACAATGAGCAGTTCTTC. Its protein is CASSSQQGKDYNEQFF.

The chain has TRBV10-2 and TRBJ2-3; D perhaps matches TRBD2 (6 bases). Germline assignment: CDR1 WSHSY and CDR2 SAAADI. The CDR3 has 14 residues. The ends were cut back, 7 bases at V and 0 bases at J, with 11 bases in the middle. The CDR3 loop is CASTLASSTDTQYF. The CDR3 nucleotides are TGCGCCAGCACCCTAGCGAGTAGCACAGATACGCAGTATTTT.

The chain carries TRBV27 and TRBJ2-3; 8 positions match TRBD2. CDR1 and CDR2 (germline): MNHEY, SMNVEV (reference sequence). With 5 bases clipped from V and 2 bases from J, the junction kept 9 bases outside the gene matches. The CDR3 loop spans 16 amino acids. The CDR3 loop is CASSDRPSGPTDTQYF. The CDR3 bases are TGTGCCAGCAGTGATAGGCCTAGCGGGCCCACAGATACGCAGTATTTT.

The CDR3 bases are TGCGCCAGCAGCCAAGCCGGAACTAAATTTCTAAATGAGCAGTTCTTC. Translation gives CASSQAGTKFLNEQFF. The chain links TRBV4-1 to TRBJ2-1; D is uncertain. V was clipped by 1 base and J by 7 bases, with 17 bases between them. This CDR3 has 16 residues. CDR1 and CDR2 from the germline V gene are MGHRA and YSYEKL.

The CDR3 coding sequence is TGCGCCAGCAGCCCGATTGCGACGGCGAACACTGAAGCTTTCTTT. Translation: CASSPIATANTEAFF. The chain links TRBV4-1 to TRBJ1-1; the D is unclear. This CDR3 is 15 amino acids long. V gave up 4 bases and J gave up 1 base, with 13 bases separating them. CDR1 is MGHRA, CDR2 YSYEKL, per germline.

This clone was detected only once. The chain carries TRBV12-5 and TRBJ1-1; D is unresolved. The germline V and J ends were trimmed by 1 base and 4 bases, with 13 bases remaining between them. This CDR3 is built from 15 residues. Germline CDR1 is LGHNT and CDR2 is FRNRAP. The CDR3 DNA sequence: TGTGCTAGTGGTTTGGGAGAAGGCGAACGCACTGAAGCTTTCTTT. Translating gives CASGLGEGERTEAFF.

This chain joins TRBV4-3 and TRBJ1-4, with D unresolved. V was pared by 0 bases and J by 8 bases, with 7 bases between. The CDR3 runs to 13 residues. From germline, CDR1 is LGHNA and CDR2 YSLEER. The CDR3 coding sequence is TGCGCCAGCAGCCAAGATCCTGAGGAAAAACTGTTTTTT. Its protein product is CASSQDPEEKLFF.

The V call is TRBV7-2, the J call TRBJ2-7, with 11 positions matching TRBD1. The length of the CDR3 is 19 residues. Germline loops: CDR1 SGHTA, CDR2 FQGNSA. The ends lost 4 bases at V and 3 bases at J; junction bases unmatched: 17. CDR3 amino acids: CASSSPWEDRGQVFYEQYF. CDR3 nucleotides: TGTGCCAGCAGCTCACCCTGGGAGGACAGGGGGCAAGTATTCTACGAGCAGTACTTC. Full variable domain (remainder filled in from reference TRBV7-2 and TRBJ2-7): GAGVSQSPSNKVTEKGKDVELRCDPISGHTALYWYRQSLGQGLEFLIYFQGNSAPDKSGLPSDRFSAERTGGSVSTLTIQRTQQEDSAVYLCASSSPWEDRGQVFYEQYFGPGTRLTVT.

The V gene is TRBV30, the J gene TRBJ2-1; D unresolved. V was clipped by 2 bases and J by 11 bases, with 13 bases between them. Germline CDR1 GTSNPN, CDR2 SVGIG (reference sequence). The CDR3 covers 12 residues. The CDR3 bases are TGTGCCTGGAGTAGCCAAGAAAGTAAGCAGTTCTTC. Translated, it gives CAWSSQESKQFF.

This chain joins TRBV2 and TRBJ2-1, with a possible D match to TRBD1 (6 bases). CDR1 is SNHLY, CDR2 FYNNEI, per germline. V was trimmed by 3 bases and J by 6 bases, leaving 15 bases between them. This CDR3 is built from 15 residues. CDR3 residues: CASSEDPRGVNEQFF. The CDR3 DNA follows: TGTGCCAGCAGTGAGGACCCCAGGGGAGTCAATGAGCAGTTCTTC.

The chain recombines TRBV25-1 with TRBJ2-7; unclear D gene. This CDR3 has 14 amino acids. Germline V CDR1 and CDR2: MGHDK, SYGVNS. With 1 base removed from V and 6 bases from J, the gap between germline ends came to 13 bases. CDR3 in DNA: TGTGCCAGCAGTGAATCATCACCAAATAGCGAGCAGTACTTC. This encodes CASSESSPNSEQYF.

The chain couples TRBV7-9 to TRBJ2-7; no definite D call. The germline V gene encodes CDR1 SEHNR and CDR2 FQNEAQ (reference sequence). CDR3 size: 16 residues. V lost 1 base, J lost 3 bases, and 16 bases lay in between. Written as DNA, the CDR3 is TGTGCCAGCAGCTTAGATTCGGGCACGGGCTTCTACGAGCAGTACTTC. Encoded protein: CASSLDSGTGFYEQYF.

The rearrangement uses TRBV2 and TRBJ2-7, with 12 bases identical to TRBD2. CDR1 and CDR2 from the germline V gene are SNHLY and FYNNEI. This CDR3 has 13 residues. V was pared by 10 bases and J by 4 bases, with 5 bases of the junction left unmatched. The chain's CDR3 is CAIRTSGTYEQYF. CDR3 bases: TGTGCCATACGGACTAGCGGGACATACGAGCAGTACTTC.

This clone was found a few times. The chain uses TRBV2 and TRBJ2-7, with no clear D. Trimming left V 3 bases short and J 3 bases short, with 15 bases between. Germline V gives CDR1 SNHLY, CDR2 FYNNEI. The CDR3 is 15 amino acids. CDR3 sequence reads: CASSEVLGRYYEQYF. In DNA, the CDR3 is TGTGCCAGCAGTGAGGTTCTAGGCCGGTACTACGAGCAGTACTTC. Full variable domain (rest looked up from reference TRBV2 and TRBJ2-7): EPEVTQTPSHQVTQMGQEVILRCVPISNHLYFYWYRQILGQKVEFLVSFYNNEISEKSEIFDDQFSVERPDGSNFTLKIRSTKLEDSAMYFCASSEVLGRYYEQYFGPGTRLTVT.

The genes are TRBV2 and TRBJ1-1, with TRBD1 matching over 8 bases. The CDR3 runs 15 residues. Germline V gene data show CDR1 as SNHLY and CDR2 as FYNNEI. J lost 2 bases, V lost 7 bases, and 9 bases had no gene match. This CDR3 is CASNPEQGDNTEAFF. The CDR3 nucleotides are TGTGCCAGCAACCCTGAACAGGGGGACAACACTGAAGCTTTCTTT.

The chain uses TRBV5-6 and TRBJ1-3; D is unclear. CDR1 is SGHDT, CDR2 YYEEEE, per germline. V was clipped by 0 bases and J by 3 bases, with 13 bases between them. The CDR3 totals 16 residues. The CDR3 DNA follows: TGTGCCAGCAGCTTGGAATGGTCGAGGGTTGGAAACACCATATATTTT. This translates into CASSLEWSRVGNTIYF.

The V and J genes are TRBV9 and TRBJ2-1, with D possibly being TRBD2 (6 bases). There are 15 residues in the CDR3. Germline V gene lookup returns CDR1 SGDLS and CDR2 YYNGEE. Trimming cost V 3 bases and J 5 bases, with 15 bases left between them. Here the CDR3 reads CASSARLGGDNEQFF. In DNA, the CDR3 is TGTGCCAGCAGCGCTAGACTAGGCGGTGACAATGAGCAGTTCTTC.

V usage is TRBV28 and J usage is TRBJ1-3; possibly TRBD1 for D (6 bases). V shed 5 bases and J shed 0 bases, with 14 bases lying between them. Germline V lookup: CDR1 MDHEN, CDR2 SYDVKM. The CDR3 consists of 16 residues. The CDR3 is CASSDSDSYSGNTIYF. In DNA form, the CDR3 reads TGTGCCAGCAGTGATTCGGACAGCTACTCTGGAAACACCATATATTTT. The whole variable domain, filled in from reference TRBV28 and TRBJ1-3, reads DVKVTQSSRYLVKRTGEKVFLECVQDMDHENMFWYRQDPGLGLRLIYFSYDVKMKEKGDIPEGYSVSREKKERFSLILESASTNQTSMYLCASSDSDSYSGNTIYFGEGSWLTVV.